These 32 T cell receptor beta chains originate from one sample sequenced in a study of shared clonotypes between healthy human individuals. Sequencing was performed with immunoSEQ multiplex PCR; in TCRdb, only in-frame clones are kept and a portion is missing. The sample yields 2 million to 2.5 million clones, approximately 95% seen once. The sequencing sample was made of naive CD4+ T cells sorted from blood. Subset in this sample: CD45RA+ positively selected. These receptors originate from a man aged 18 to 29 in good health.

V and J are TRBV6-1 and TRBJ1-2, with D hard to call. Germline loops: CDR1 MNHNS, CDR2 SASEGT. V was trimmed by 6 bases and J by 5 bases, leaving 19 bases between them. CDR3 length equals 15 residues. The CDR3 DNA reads TGTGCCAGCAGCCTCCACTTTGAAGGTTTATATGGCTACACCTTC. It specifies CASSLHFEGLYGYTF.

The rearrangement joins TRBV9 to TRBJ1-3; 8 bases align to TRBD1. The CDR3 has 16 amino acids. Germline CDR1 SGDLS, CDR2 YYNGEE. J lost 3 bases, V lost 4 bases, and 9 bases had no gene match. The CDR3 nucleotides are TGTGCCAGCAGCTTAGGACAGGGCTTGGGTGGAAACACCATATATTTT. Protein product: CASSLGQGLGGNTIYF.

This rearrangement joins TRBV29-1 to TRBJ2-5; 7 bases agree with TRBD2. The junction had 3 bases not matched to a gene; V was cut back by 4 bases and J by 4 bases. This CDR3 region has 12 residues. CDR1 is SQVTM and CDR2 is ANQGSEA in the germline V gene. The CDR3 spells CSVAGGSETQYF. For the CDR3, the DNA is TGCAGCGTTGCGGGGGGATCAGAGACCCAGTACTTC.

This chain joins TRBV4-1 and TRBJ2-1; 13 bases map to TRBD2. There are 16 residues in the CDR3. V trimming: 0 bases; J trimming: 7 bases; junction bases outside the gene matches: 3. Germline lookup yields CDR1 MGHRA and CDR2 YSYEKL. The CDR3 reads CASSQETSGRRNEQFF. The CDR3 DNA is TGCGCCAGCAGCCAAGAGACTAGCGGGAGGAGGAATGAGCAGTTCTTC.

The chain combines TRBV10-3 with TRBJ1-4, with 7 bases aligning to TRBD1. Germline loops: CDR1 ENHRY, CDR2 SYGVKD. J gave up 8 bases and V 0 bases, and 3 bases lay outside the gene matches. The CDR3 consists of 14 residues. Here the CDR3 DNA reads TGTGCCATCAGTGAGTCAGGGGGCTGGGAAAAACTGTTTTTT. Translating gives CAISESGGWEKLFF.

This sequence joins TRBV9 and TRBJ2-2, with D possibly TRBD1 on 5 matching bases. The germline V and J ends were trimmed by 4 bases and 1 base, with 11 bases remaining between them. The CDR3 contains 15 residues. Germline CDR1 is SGDLS and CDR2 is YYNGEE. The chain's CDR3 is CASSRDRWNTGELFF. The DNA of the CDR3 is TGTGCCAGCAGCCGCGACAGATGGAACACCGGGGAGCTGTTTTTT.

The chain is built from TRBV5-4 and TRBJ2-5; the match to TRBD2 covers 12 bases. The CDR3 sequence is 16 residues long. Trimming at V came to 0 bases and at J to 5 bases, leaving 5 bases not matched to a gene. The germline V gene encodes CDR1 SGHNT and CDR2 YYREEE (reference sequence). The CDR3 DNA reads as TGTGCCAGCAGCTTGGGGCCTAGCGGGGGGGAGGAGACCCAGTACTTC. This encodes CASSLGPSGGEETQYF.

Only one count was recorded for this clone. This chain connects TRBV7-9 to TRBJ1-1, with D perhaps TRBD1 (5 bases). Trimming stripped 5 bases from V and 1 base from J, with 11 bases between. Germline V gene lookup returns CDR1 SEHNR and CDR2 FQNEAQ (reference sequence). This CDR3 region has 14 residues. The CDR3 protein is CASSRMGENTEAFF. For the CDR3, the DNA is TGTGCCAGCAGCCGTATGGGGGAGAACACTGAAGCTTTCTTT.

This chain joins TRBV9 and TRBJ2-5; D uncertain. The germline V gene encodes CDR1 SGDLS and CDR2 YYNGEE. The ends were cut back, 0 bases at V and 5 bases at J, with 8 bases in the middle. The CDR3 totals 13 residues. CDR3 region: CASSVASSETQYF. The CDR3 coding sequence is TGTGCCAGCAGCGTAGCCTCCTCGGAGACCCAGTACTTC. The full variable domain, completed using reference TRBV9 and TRBJ2-5, is DSGVTQTPKHLITATGQRVTLRCSPRSGDLSVYWYQQSLDQGLQFLIQYYNGEERAKGNILERFSAQQFPDLHSELNLSSLELGDSALYFCASSVASSETQYFGPGTRLLVL.

Details on this clone: This CDR3 is also generated by other DNA sequences in the sample. The chain is built from TRBV9 and TRBJ1-2; the D is unclear. CDR1 SGDLS and CDR2 YYNGEE come from the germline V gene. Trimming removed 2 bases from V and 4 bases from J, with 9 bases in between. The CDR3 has 13 amino acids. The CDR3 coding sequence is TGTGCCAGCAGCGTGGAGGGTACCTATGGCTACACCTTC. As protein: CASSVEGTYGYTF.

The V and J genes are TRBV6-5 and TRBJ2-3; 9 bases are shared with TRBD1. The CDR3 contains 15 residues. V was clipped by 6 bases and J by 4 bases; unmatched bases: 8. The V gene's germline CDR1 is MNHEY and CDR2 SVGAGI. CDR3 nucleotide sequence: TGTGCCAGCAGCACCGGGACAGGGAGGGCAGATACGCAGTATTTT. Translating it yields CASSTGTGRADTQYF.

The V call is TRBV2, the J call TRBJ1-5; maybe TRBD1 (5 bases). V shed 3 bases and J shed 7 bases, with 7 bases lying between them. Germline V lookup: CDR1 SNHLY, CDR2 FYNNEI. The CDR3 runs to 12 residues. CDR3 sequence: CASSDREQPQHF. The CDR3 bases are TGTGCCAGCAGTGACAGGGAGCAGCCCCAGCATTTT. Full variable domain (outside the CDR3, taken from reference TRBV2 and TRBJ1-5): EPEVTQTPSHQVTQMGQEVILRCVPISNHLYFYWYRQILGQKVEFLVSFYNNEISEKSEIFDDQFSVERPDGSNFTLKIRSTKLEDSAMYFCASSDREQPQHFGDGTRLSIL.

The gene calls are TRBV5-1 and TRBJ1-1; TRBD1 agrees at 8 bases. The junction had 16 bases not matched to a gene; V was cut back by 0 bases and J by 0 bases. The CDR3 has 20 amino acids. Germline CDR1 reads SGHRS; CDR2 reads YFSETQ. The CDR3 is CASSLVGQGAPLRLNTEAFF. CDR3 coding DNA: TGCGCCAGCAGCTTGGTTGGGCAGGGGGCACCTCTACGCCTGAACACTGAAGCTTTCTTT.

V and J are TRBV12-5 and TRBJ1-4; weak D call: TRBD1 (5 bases). Germline-derived CDR1 and CDR2 are LGHNT and FRNRAP. V lost 3 bases and J lost 4, with 15 bases in between. The CDR3 is made up of 16 amino acids. This CDR3 is CASGFSTGRVNEKLFF. The CDR3 DNA is TGTGCTAGTGGTTTTAGTACGGGACGGGTTAATGAAAAACTGTTTTTT.

This clone was recorded only once. This chain joins TRBV7-2 and TRBJ2-3; no clear D gene. The CDR3 totals 15 residues. Trimming took off 0 bases at V and 0 bases at J, with 7 bases between the two ends. CDR1 is SGHTA and CDR2 is FQGNSA in the germline V gene. CDR3 protein: CASSLALDSTDTQYF. In DNA form, the CDR3 reads TGTGCCAGCAGCTTAGCGTTGGATAGCACAGATACGCAGTATTTT.

The chain combines TRBV13 with TRBJ2-7; possible D gene TRBD1, 6 bases. The germline CDR1 and CDR2 sequences are PRHDT and FYEKMQ (reference sequence). This CDR3 is built from 17 residues. Trimming cost V 3 bases and J 5 bases, with 23 bases left between them. CDR3 sequence reads: CASSLGHGARILNEQYF. CDR3 nucleotides: TGTGCCAGCAGCTTGGGACATGGGGCGAGGATTTTGAACGAGCAGTACTTC.

V and J are TRBV5-1 and TRBJ1-2; 7 bases fit TRBD1. CDR3 length: 14 amino acids. Looked up from germline, CDR1 is SGHRS and CDR2 is YFSETQ. V lost 4 bases, J lost 8 bases, and 11 bases stayed unmatched. The CDR3 here is CASSPDDRVQGYTF. In DNA form, the CDR3 reads TGCGCCAGCAGCCCAGACGACAGGGTCCAGGGCTACACCTTC.

For this clone: At the DNA level, this CDR3 is encoded by other sequences in the same sample as well. The V gene is TRBV5-1, the J gene TRBJ2-7; a possible D gene is TRBD1 (6 bases). The CDR3 totals 14 residues. CDR1 is SGHRS, CDR2 YFSETQ, per germline. V dropped 5 bases and J dropped 0 bases, with 12 bases sitting between them. In DNA, the CDR3 is TGCGCCAGCAGTCTTGGGGGCCTCTCCTACGAGCAGTACTTC. Amino acid sequence: CASSLGGLSYEQYF.

This chain joins TRBV6-6 and TRBJ2-7; D is undetermined. Germline V gene sequence: CDR1 MNHNY, CDR2 SVGAGI (reference sequence). Between the trimmed V and J ends, which lost 5 bases and 6 bases, there was a span of 8 bases. The CDR3 covers 11 residues. The CDR3, as DNA: TGTGCCAGCAGTAGCAGAAGCGAGCAGTACTTC. Protein: CASSSRSEQYF.

The V and J genes are TRBV4-3 and TRBJ1-2; unclear D gene. There are 13 residues in the CDR3. CDR1 and CDR2 (germline): LGHNA, YSLEER. The V end lost 0 bases, the J end lost 3 bases, and 5 bases lay between the germline ends. The CDR3 sequence is CASSQDPYYGYTF. The CDR3 DNA sequence: TGCGCCAGCAGCCAAGATCCTTACTATGGCTACACCTTC.

The chain has TRBV29-1 and TRBJ2-5; 10 nucleotides match TRBD2. V shed 2 bases and J 3 bases; nucleotides not matched to a gene: 9. This CDR3 spans 16 amino acids. Looked up from germline, CDR1 is SQVTM and CDR2 is ANQGSEA. CDR3 nucleotides: TGCAGCGTTGAAATTTGGGCTAGCGGGAGAAAAGAGACCCAGTACTTC. This sequence encodes CSVEIWASGRKETQYF.

The V and J genes are TRBV4-3 and TRBJ2-3; D gene uncertain. CDR1 LGHNA and CDR2 YSLEER come from the germline V gene. V lost 4 bases and J lost 1, with 12 bases in between. This CDR3 region has 15 residues. The CDR3 region has the DNA TGCGCCAGCAGCCCTGGGGATAGGGGCACAGATACGCAGTATTTT. Protein: CASSPGDRGTDTQYF.

A single count supports this clone. The V call is TRBV6-5, the J call TRBJ2-5, with D perhaps TRBD1 or TRBD2 (5 bases each). TRBJ2-7 matches the DNA end more closely, so the J call is doubtful. The CDR3 has 15 residues. CDR1 MNHEY and CDR2 SVGAGI come from the germline V gene. The CDR3 DNA reads as TGTGCCAGCAGGTACCGGGACGGTGGTCGCGACGAGCAGTACTTC. Its protein is CASRYRDGGRDEQYF.

The rearrangement uses TRBV4-1 and TRBJ1-2; no reliable D call. The germline V and J ends were trimmed by 6 bases and 5 bases, with 19 bases remaining between them. Germline assignment: CDR1 MGHRA and CDR2 YSYEKL. This CDR3 spans 15 amino acids. CDR3 amino acids: CASRDGLFSGYGYTF. The CDR3 nucleotides are TGCGCCAGCAGGGACGGGCTCTTCTCGGGGTATGGCTACACCTTC.

V usage is TRBV11-2 and J usage is TRBJ2-3; either TRBD1 or TRBD2 may supply D (6 bases each). Germline loops: CDR1 SGHAT, CDR2 FQNNGV. V lost 5 bases to trimming and J lost 0 bases, with 15 bases between them. The length of the CDR3 is 16 residues. CDR3 bases: TGTGCCAGCAGCCAGAGGGGGGCCCCGAGCACAGATACGCAGTATTTT. Amino acid sequence: CASSQRGAPSTDTQYF.

The gene calls are TRBV7-2 and TRBJ2-5; a possible D gene is TRBD2 (5 bases). In germline, CDR1 is SGHTA, CDR2 FQGNSA. V was trimmed by 4 bases and J by 3 bases, leaving 15 bases between them. The CDR3 has 15 residues. The CDR3 nucleotides read TGTGCCAGCAGCTGGGGAGCAGGATCGGAAGAGACCCAGTACTTC. Translation: CASSWGAGSEETQYF.

This chain joins TRBV7-3 and TRBJ2-7; perhaps TRBD2 as D (5 bases). V was shortened by 5 bases and J by 1 base, with 15 bases between the two germline ends. This CDR3 has 15 amino acids. CDR1 SGHTA and CDR2 FQGTGA come from the germline V gene. CDR3 in amino acids: CASSPNPGFSYEQYF. CDR3 in DNA: TGTGCCAGCAGCCCCAACCCGGGGTTTTCCTACGAGCAGTACTTC.

This chain uses TRBV28 with TRBJ1-2, with D possibly matching TRBD1 (6 bases). This CDR3 contains 12 residues. Trimming shortened V by 6 bases and J by 5 bases, and 10 bases separated the two germline ends. Looked up from germline, CDR1 is MDHEN and CDR2 is SYDVKM. CDR3 sequence (DNA): TGTGCCAGCAGGGTAACAGGGTATGGCTACACCTTC. Amino acids: CASRVTGYGYTF.

V and J are TRBV7-2 and TRBJ1-6; D call uncertain. Germline V gives CDR1 SGHTA, CDR2 FQGNSA. CDR3 length equals 15 residues. The ends were cut back, 4 bases at V and 7 bases at J, with 14 bases in the middle. CDR3 bases: TGTGCCAGCAGCTGGGCGTCGGCTCGGAATTCACCCCTCCACTTT. As protein: CASSWASARNSPLHF.

The rearrangement links TRBV30 to TRBJ2-3, with D maybe TRBD2 (6 bases). V lost 3 bases, J lost 0 bases, and 19 bases lay in between. Germline-derived CDR1 and CDR2 are GTSNPN and SVGIG (reference sequence). The CDR3 has 17 residues. The CDR3 spells CAWSNPRDLLSTDTQYF. The CDR3, as DNA: TGTGCCTGGAGCAACCCCCGGGACTTACTTAGCACAGATACGCAGTATTTT.

The chain has TRBV19 and TRBJ2-1; possible D gene TRBD2, 6 bases. Germline values: CDR1 LNHDA, CDR2 SQIVND (reference sequence). V gave up 1 base and J gave up 9 bases, with 16 bases separating them. The CDR3 has 15 residues. The CDR3 DNA reads as TGTGCCAGTAGTATAGTCGGAGGGATTACCGGTGAGCAGTTCTTC. It codes for CASSIVGGITGEQFF.

V gene TRBV27 combines with J gene TRBJ2-2; TRBD1 is a possible D gene (6 bases). The germline CDR1 and CDR2 sequences are MNHEY and SMNVEV (reference sequence). Deletions cut 5 bases from V and 7 bases from J, with 17 bases between. CDR3 length: 15 residues. The CDR3 DNA is TGTGCCAGCAGTCATTTAAGACAGGATCACGGGGAGCTGTTTTTT. The encoded protein is CASSHLRQDHGELFF.